Listed below are T cell receptor beta chains from one sample, sequenced in a study of blood T cell repertoires in COVID-19. Sequenced by immunoSEQ multiplex PCR; TCRdb stores in-frame clones only, minus some. The sample yields fewer than 250,000 clones, around nine tenths seen once. The specimen was peripheral blood. Receptors were obtained from a man aged 25 to 40 with COVID-19, enrolled during active disease. CDR3s include the opening cysteine and the closing phenylalanine or tryptophan. Each record gives: clone size, J gene, D gene, V gene, CDR3 protein, CDR3 DNA. The D gene is left open where the match is weak. Where a row states a size, it is once, few, many or the class of an expanded clone; other rows omit it.

-,TRBJ1-1,-,TRBV5-5,CASSFRDTEAFF,TGTGCCAGCAGCTTCCGGGATACTGAAGCTTTCTTT
-,TRBJ2-1,TRBD1,TRBV7-9,CASSPFRGLNNEQFF,TGTGCCAGCAGCCCCTTCAGGGGGCTGAACAATGAGCAGTTCTTC
-,TRBJ2-1,-,TRBV9,CASSVGSVNEQFF,TGTGCCAGCAGCGTAGGGTCAGTAAATGAGCAGTTCTTC
-,TRBJ2-1,TRBD2,TRBV18,CASSQPSGGPRNEQFF,TGTGCCAGCTCACAACCTAGCGGGGGGCCAAGGAATGAGCAGTTCTTC
-,TRBJ2-7,-,TRBV4-1,CASSQDWDNSYEQYF,TGCGCCAGCAGCCAAGATTGGGACAATTCCTACGAGCAGTACTTC
-,TRBJ1-5,TRBD1,TRBV19,CASSIQGGSGNQPQHF,TGTGCCAGTAGTATCCAGGGGGGTAGTGGGAATCAGCCCCAGCATTTT
few,TRBJ2-7,TRBD2,TRBV19,CASTPGLAGSYEQYF,TGTGCCAGTACCCCGGGACTAGCGGGGTCCTACGAGCAGTACTTC
-,TRBJ1-1,-,TRBV6-1,CASSERGPNTEAFF,TGTGCCAGCAGTGAAAGAGGTCCGAACACTGAAGCTTTCTTT
-,TRBJ1-1,-,TRBV6-5,CAASRRGEAFF,TGTGCCGCCAGCCGACGAGGGGAAGCTTTCTTT
-,TRBJ1-2,-,TRBV18,CASSPGREGYTF,TGTGCCAGCTCACCCGGACGGGAGGGCTACACCTTC
few,TRBJ2-2,-,TRBV3-1/TRBV3-2,CASSQATNTGELFF,TGTGCCAGCAGCCAAGCTACGAACACCGGGGAGCTGTTTTTT
-,TRBJ1-6,TRBD1,TRBV6-5,CASSRQGAFGSPLHF,TGTGCCAGCAGTAGACAGGGGGCGTTTGGTTCACCCCTCCACTTT
-,TRBJ2-1,TRBD2,TRBV5-6,CASSFEAGGLFF,TGTGCCAGCAGCTTTGAGGCGGGGGGCCTGTTCTTC
-,TRBJ2-2,-,TRBV4-1,CASSQGTAGELFF,TGCGCCAGCAGCCAAGGGACAGCCGGGGAGCTGTTTTTT
-,TRBJ1-3,TRBD1,TRBV9,CASSAQGAGGNTIYF,TGTGCCAGCAGCGCGCAGGGGGCTGGTGGAAACACCATATATTTT
-,TRBJ2-7,-,TRBV9,CASSPRGTYEQYF,TGTGCCAGCAGCCCCAGGGGAACCTACGAGCAGTACTTC
-,TRBJ1-1,-,TRBV12-3/TRBV12-4,CASSRQTVEAFF,TGTGCCAGCAGCCGTCAGACAGTTGAAGCTTTCTTT
-,TRBJ1-2,-,TRBV2,CASSRDSNYGYTF,TGTGCCAGCAGCCGGGACTCTAACTATGGCTACACCTTC
-,TRBJ2-5,TRBD2,TRBV6-1,CASSESAGGLTQYF,TGTGCCAGCAGTGAGTCAGCGGGGGGGTTGACCCAGTACTTC
-,TRBJ2-1,TRBD2,TRBV10-2,CASSGTSGAYNEQFF,TGCGCCAGCAGTGGGACTAGCGGGGCCTACAATGAGCAGTTCTTC
-,TRBJ1-6,TRBD1,TRBV2,CASSDRDRGYSPLHF,TGTGCCAGCAGTGATAGGGACAGGGGATATTCACCCCTCCACTTT
-,TRBJ1-1,-,TRBV10-3,CAISESMGGEAFF,TGTGCCATCAGTGAGTCGATGGGGGGTGAAGCTTTCTTT
-,TRBJ1-1,TRBD1,TRBV27,CASRLQGANTEAFF,TGTGCCAGCAGGTTACAGGGGGCTAACACTGAAGCTTTCTTT
-,TRBJ1-3,TRBD1,TRBV11-2,CASSARTGSGNTIYF,TGTGCCAGCAGCGCCCGGACAGGCTCTGGAAACACCATATATTTT
-,TRBJ2-2,-,TRBV11-2,CASSVNRVYGELFF,TGTGCCAGCAGCGTCAACAGGGTCTACGGGGAGCTGTTTTTT
-,TRBJ1-6,-,TRBV9,CASSVAAGGNSPLHF,TGTGCCAGCAGCGTAGCTGCAGGAGGTAATTCACCCCTCCACTTT
once,TRBJ1-2,-,TRBV2,CASSEEQGPNYGYTF,TGTGCCAGCAGTGAAGAGCAGGGTCCTAACTATGGCTACACCTTC
-,TRBJ1-5,-,TRBV30,CAWSVGQGNQPQHF,TGTGCCTGGAGTGTTGGGCAGGGCAATCAGCCCCAGCATTTT
-,TRBJ2-3,TRBD2,TRBV10-1,CASSGARGGKGTDTQYF,TGCGCCAGCAGTGGGGCGCGGGGGGGCAAGGGCACAGATACGCAGTATTTT
-,TRBJ2-5,-,TRBV3-1/TRBV3-2,CASSHYRTVQETQYF,TGTGCCAGCAGCCACTACAGGACAGTCCAAGAGACCCAGTACTTC
-,TRBJ1-2,TRBD1,TRBV15,CATSSSAGGIYGYTF,TGTGCCACCAGCAGCAGCGCAGGGGGAATTTATGGCTACACCTTC
-,TRBJ1-6,TRBD1,TRBV28,CASEGAGGSPLHF,TGTGCCAGCGAGGGGGCAGGGGGTTCACCCCTCCACTTT
-,TRBJ2-2,-,TRBV12-3/TRBV12-4,CASSSQGPGELFF,TGTGCCAGCAGTTCACAGGGACCCGGGGAGCTGTTTTTT
-,TRBJ2-3,TRBD2,TRBV6-5,CASRRAGVTDTQYF,TGTGCCAGCCGTAGGGCGGGGGTCACAGATACGCAGTATTTT
-,TRBJ1-6,-,TRBV3-1/TRBV3-2,CASSTGYNSPLHF,TGTGCCAGCAGCACAGGATATAATTCACCCCTCCACTTT
once,TRBJ1-1,TRBD1,TRBV11-3,CASSLGQGTNTEAFF,TGTGCCAGCAGCCTCGGACAGGGAACGAACACTGAAGCTTTCTTT
-,TRBJ1-2,-,TRBV11-1,CASSFKTNYGYTF,TGTGCCAGCAGCTTCAAAACAAACTATGGCTACACCTTC
-,TRBJ2-7,-,TRBV2,CASTGGQGAYSYEQYF,TGTGCCAGCACCGGGGGGCAGGGGGCCTACTCCTACGAGCAGTACTTC
-,TRBJ2-1,TRBD2,TRBV7-2,CASSSPGLAGNEQFF,TGTGCCAGCAGCTCCCCCGGACTAGCGGGTAATGAGCAGTTCTTC
-,TRBJ2-4,TRBD2,TRBV5-6,CASSSSGGENIQYF,TGTGCCAGCAGCTCTAGCGGGGGCGAAAACATTCAGTACTTC
-,TRBJ2-2,-,TRBV2,CASSFGAVNAVWELFF,TGTGCCAGCAGTTTCGGAGCGGTGAATGCTGTCTGGGAGCTGTTTTTT
-,TRBJ2-5,-,TRBV13,CASSPGSETQYF,TGTGCCAGCAGCCCGGGGTCAGAGACCCAGTACTTC